This is a list of T cell receptor beta chains from one sample in a study of OX40 agonist ivuxolimab in advanced cancers. Sequencing used immunoSEQ multiplex PCR; TCRdb keeps in-frame clones, though not all of them. The sample has roughly 70,000 clones; over 75% are singletons. Sequences were derived from CD4+ or CD8+ T cells sorted from blood, sampled in a trial of the OX40 agonist ivuxolimab. These receptors were obtained from an adult with an advanced solid tumor such as melanoma, head and neck, liver or kidney cancer. The CDR3 runs from the conserved cysteine through the conserved F or W. A D gene is named only where the DNA matches it firmly. Size is stated for part of the rows, as once, few or many counts, or as a class when the clone is expanded.

TRBJ2-1 | 15 | TRBD1 | . | TRBV5-1 | CASSPRTGAYNEQFF | TGCGCCAGCAGCCCCCGGACAGGAGCTTACAATGAGCAGTTCTTC
TRBJ1-2 | 18 | . | . | TRBV28 | CASSFPHGGPIDHYGYTF | TGTGCCAGCAGTTTCCCGCATGGGGGGCCCATTGATCACTATGGCTACACCTTC
TRBJ2-5 | 13 | . | once | TRBV29-1 | CSVWRPLGETQYF | TGCAGCGTCTGGCGGCCGCTAGGGGAGACCCAGTACTTC
TRBJ2-5 | 16 | TRBD2 | . | TRBV7-2 | CASSLQPGGREETQYF | TGTGCCAGCAGCTTACAGCCGGGGGGAAGAGAAGAGACCCAGTACTTC
TRBJ2-7 | 14 | . | . | TRBV6-1 | CASSEGGTSYEQYF | TGTGCCAGCAGTGAAGGCGGCACCTCCTACGAGCAGTACTTC
TRBJ1-2 | 16 | TRBD1 | . | TRBV30 | CAWSGGTGKANYGYTF | TGTGCCTGGAGTGGGGGGACAGGGAAAGCGAACTATGGCTACACCTTC
TRBJ1-6 | 16 | TRBD1 | . | TRBV9 | CASSEHRGSWNSPLHF | TGTGCCAGCAGCGAACACAGGGGGAGTTGGAATTCACCCCTCCACTTT
TRBJ2-7 | 15 | TRBD2 | . | TRBV15 | CATSRGGAGENEQYF | TGTGCCACCAGCAGAGGTGGAGCGGGGGAGAACGAGCAGTACTTC
TRBJ1-1 | 15 | . | . | TRBV5-1 | CASSLEGSGGTEAFF | TGCGCCAGCAGCTTGGAGGGGTCCGGAGGCACTGAAGCTTTCTTT
TRBJ2-1 | 14 | TRBD2 | . | TRBV5-4 | CASSTGTSRGEQFF | TGTGCCAGCAGCACAGGGACTAGCAGGGGTGAGCAGTTCTTC
TRBJ2-5 | 16 | . | . | TRBV5-4 | CASSKKTGTQQETQYF | TGTGCCAGCAGCAAAAAAACCGGGACTCAGCAAGAGACCCAGTACTTC
TRBJ2-1 | 19 | . | . | TRBV6-1 | CASSVRGDRSLPPKGEQFF | TGTGCCAGCAGTGTCCGGGGAGATCGATCGTTACCTCCAAAGGGTGAGCAGTTCTTC
TRBJ1-5 | 15 | . | . | TRBV30 | CAWSLLSDSNQPQHF | TGTGCCTGGAGTCTACTCAGTGATAGCAATCAGCCCCAGCATTTT
TRBJ1-1 | 13 | . | . | TRBV30 | CAWSAQANTEAFF | TGTGCCTGGAGTGCGCAGGCTAACACTGAAGCTTTCTTT
TRBJ2-7 | 12 | TRBD1 | . | TRBV10-3 | CALRDRNYEQYF | TGTGCCTTAAGGGACAGGAACTACGAGCAGTACTTC
TRBJ2-6 | 15 | TRBD1 | few | TRBV18 | CASSPTGSGANVLTF | TGTGCCAGCTCACCGACAGGGTCTGGGGCCAACGTCCTGACTTTC
TRBJ2-7 | 14 | TRBD2 | . | TRBV5-1 | CASRLLAGDYEQYF | TGCGCCAGCAGATTACTAGCGGGGGACTACGAGCAGTACTTC
TRBJ1-6 | 14 | . | . | TRBV30 | CAWTESSYNSPLHF | TGTGCCTGGACGGAGAGCTCCTATAATTCACCCCTCCACTTT
TRBJ1-2 | 15 | TRBD1 | . | TRBV27 | CASRDAGTGSYGYTF | TGTGCCAGCAGGGACGCCGGGACAGGGTCCTATGGCTACACCTTC
TRBJ2-1 | 13 | . | . | TRBV10-3 | CAISRETGNEQFF | TGTGCCATCAGCCGGGAGACGGGGAATGAGCAGTTCTTC
TRBJ2-7 | 15 | TRBD1 | . | TRBV7-9 | CASSARGQGFLEQYF | TGTGCCAGCAGCGCTCGGGGACAGGGTTTCCTAGAGCAGTACTTC
TRBJ2-7 | 15 | . | . | TRBV6-1 | CASRHQNGPGYEQYF | TGTGCCAGCAGACACCAGAATGGGCCCGGGTACGAGCAGTACTTC
TRBJ2-4 | 13 | . | . | TRBV5-1 | CASSLGGGNIQYF | TGCGCCAGCAGCCTGGGGGGAGGAAACATTCAGTACTTC
TRBJ1-1 | 15 | . | . | TRBV5-4 | CASSAFERVAPEAFF | TGTGCCAGCAGCGCCTTTGAGAGGGTCGCTCCTGAAGCTTTCTTT
TRBJ1-4 | 15 | . | . | TRBV21-1 | CASTTEGSTNEKLFF | TGTGCCAGCACTACGGAGGGGTCAACTAATGAAAAACTGTTTTTT
TRBJ2-3 | 15 | . | . | TRBV7-3 | CASSSGTSPTDTQYF | TGTGCCAGCAGCTCCGGTACTAGCCCCACAGATACGCAGTATTTT
TRBJ2-5 | 16 | TRBD2 | . | TRBV5-1 | CASSLGTLAGGETQYF | TGCGCCAGCAGCTTGGGAACCTTAGCGGGGGGTGAGACCCAGTACTTC
TRBJ2-7 | 12 | TRBD1 | . | TRBV10-2 | CANSGQDYEQYF | TGCGCCAACTCAGGACAGGACTACGAGCAGTACTTC
TRBJ1-6 | 13 | . | . | TRBV6-1 | CASNRVYNSPLHF | TGTGCCAGCAACAGGGTCTATAATTCACCCCTCCACTTT
TRBJ1-2 | 15 | TRBD1 | . | TRBV2 | CASSPNRGATYGYTF | TGTGCCAGCAGTCCTAACAGGGGGGCAACCTATGGCTACACCTTC
TRBJ2-1 | 15 | TRBD1 | once | TRBV9 | CASSAVTGGYNEQFF | TGTGCCAGCAGCGCTGTGACAGGGGGCTACAATGAGCAGTTCTTC
TRBJ1-5 | 15 | TRBD1 | . | TRBV19 | CASRGQSNSNQPQHF | TGTGCCAGTAGGGGACAGTCAAATAGCAATCAGCCCCAGCATTTT
TRBJ2-3 | 16 | TRBD2 | . | TRBV28 | CASSSGTSQYTDTQYF | TGTGCCAGCAGTTCGGGGACTAGCCAATACACAGATACGCAGTATTTT
TRBJ2-5 | 16 | TRBD2 | . | TRBV6-1 | CASSAKAGGTQETQYF | TGTGCCAGCAGTGCAAAAGCGGGAGGGACTCAAGAGACCCAGTACTTC
TRBJ2-2 | 16 | TRBD2 | . | TRBV2 | CASKGLAGAVTGELFF | TGTGCCAGCAAGGGACTAGCGGGAGCTGTTACCGGGGAGCTGTTTTTT
TRBJ1-2 | 13 | TRBD1 | . | TRBV29-1 | CSVGDRVDYGYTF | TGCAGCGTTGGGGACAGGGTTGACTATGGCTACACCTTC
TRBJ2-1 | 13 | . | . | TRBV9 | CASSVAADNEQFF | TGTGCCAGCAGCGTAGCGGCAGACAATGAGCAGTTCTTC
TRBJ2-4 | 14 | . | . | TRBV30 | CAWERGTGGGIQYF | TGTGCCTGGGAGAGGGGGACGGGGGGAGGTATTCAGTACTTC
TRBJ2-2 | 14 | TRBD2 | . | TRBV6-5 | CASSKREGIGELFF | TGTGCCAGCAGCAAGCGGGAGGGCATCGGGGAGCTGTTTTTT
TRBJ1-2 | 13 | . | . | TRBV18 | CASSSGRQGGYTF | TGTGCCAGCTCCTCGGGACGTCAGGGGGGCTACACCTTC
TRBJ1-1 | 14 | TRBD1 | . | TRBV5-5 | CASSYRGGNTEAFF | TGTGCCAGCAGTTACAGGGGTGGGAACACTGAAGCTTTCTTT
TRBJ1-2 | 12 | . | once | TRBV30 | CAGPSNIYGYTF | TGTGCCGGACCAAGTAATATCTATGGCTACACCTTC
TRBJ2-7 | 15 | . | . | TRBV5-1 | CASSLAGQFSYEQYF | TGCGCCAGCAGCTTGGCCGGGCAGTTCTCCTACGAGCAGTACTTC
TRBJ2-7 | 14 | TRBD1 | once | TRBV6-6 | CASRPRQGVYEQYF | TGTGCCAGCAGACCCCGACAGGGGGTCTACGAGCAGTACTTC
TRBJ2-2 | 14 | . | . | TRBV11-3 | CASSLGGNTGELFF | TGTGCCAGCAGCTTAGGGGGGAACACCGGGGAGCTGTTTTTT
TRBJ1-4 | 12 | TRBD1 | . | TRBV29-1 | CSARDSNEKLFF | TGCAGCGCCCGGGACAGCAATGAAAAACTGTTTTTT
TRBJ1-4 | 12 | . | . | TRBV28 | CASRGEVEKLFF | TGTGCCAGCAGGGGGGAGGTTGAAAAACTGTTTTTT
TRBJ2-2 | 16 | . | . | TRBV5-1 | CASSLEPPRDTGELFF | TGCGCCAGCAGCTTGGAACCCCCACGAGACACCGGGGAGCTGTTTTTT
TRBJ2-4 | 17 | TRBD2 | . | TRBV4-2 | CASSILSGRWAKNIQYF | TGTGCCAGCAGCATCCTTAGCGGGAGGTGGGCCAAAAACATTCAGTACTTC
TRBJ1-3 | 14 | . | . | TRBV6-6 | CASSSWSSGNTIYF | TGTGCCAGCAGTTCCTGGAGCTCTGGAAACACCATATATTTT
TRBJ1-1 | 14 | . | . | TRBV11-2 | CATSRASHDTEAFF | TGTGCCACCTCACGGGCATCGCATGACACTGAAGCTTTCTTT
TRBJ2-3 | 12 | . | . | TRBV12-5 | CASGSGGDTQYF | TGTGCTAGTGGCTCTGGGGGAGATACGCAGTATTTT
TRBJ2-7 | 12 | . | . | TRBV19 | CASSFRNGEQYF | TGTGCCAGTAGCTTCAGAAATGGCGAGCAGTACTTC